This T cell receptor beta chain was recorded in a study of blood T cell repertoires in COVID-19. This clone was recorded once. Measured with immunoSEQ multiplex PCR; TCRdb has only the in-frame clones, and not every one. The repertoire holds about 280,000 clones, with approximately 83% as singletons. Trimming took 4 bases from V and 11 from J, leaving 8 bases between them. This CDR3 region has 10 residues. From germline, CDR1 is LGHDT and CDR2 YNNKEL (reference sequence). Sequenced material: peripheral blood. The J gene is TRBJ1-1, the V gene TRBV3-1 (or the pseudogene TRBV3-2), with unresolved D. The clonotype comes from a woman between 25 and 40 years old who had recovered from COVID-19. In nucleotides, the CDR3 is TGTGCCAGCAGCCGTTATTTGGCTTTCTTT. Protein product: CASSRYLAFF.